This T cell receptor beta chain was sequenced in a study of T cells in Graves' hyperthyroidism and ophthalmopathy. As for the study in general: Once the initial diagnosis was made, peripheral blood was obtained before any treatment.

Researchers took RNA transcripts and amplified the TCR beta CDR3 regions from them. TCR CDR3 regions were first amplified by RT-PCR with HTBI primers. From the multiplex PCR reads, TCRdb called clonotypes with MiXCR, one entry per CDR3 protein. The sample yields nearly 600,000 distinct CDR3 sequences, about 14% seen once. Each person with ophthalmopathy scored at least 3 on the Clinical Activity Score, reached NOSPECS grade 4 or higher, and had been ill under 3 months. The PBMCs were sourced from fresh peripheral blood (around 9.3 ml). Trimming stripped 6 bases from V and 1 base from J, with 9 bases between. This CDR3 is built from 13 residues. Germline CDR1 is MRHNA and CDR2 is SNTAGT. This clonotype appeared many times.

Sequenced material: blood. J is TRBJ1-2 and V is TRBV6-4; D is possibly TRBD1 (6 bases). The receptor was isolated from a woman aged 18-35 years with Graves' ophthalmopathy. CDR3 loop: CASSPRGNYGYTF. The CDR3 DNA reads as TGTGCCAGCAGCCCCAGGGGTAACTATGGCTACACCTTC.